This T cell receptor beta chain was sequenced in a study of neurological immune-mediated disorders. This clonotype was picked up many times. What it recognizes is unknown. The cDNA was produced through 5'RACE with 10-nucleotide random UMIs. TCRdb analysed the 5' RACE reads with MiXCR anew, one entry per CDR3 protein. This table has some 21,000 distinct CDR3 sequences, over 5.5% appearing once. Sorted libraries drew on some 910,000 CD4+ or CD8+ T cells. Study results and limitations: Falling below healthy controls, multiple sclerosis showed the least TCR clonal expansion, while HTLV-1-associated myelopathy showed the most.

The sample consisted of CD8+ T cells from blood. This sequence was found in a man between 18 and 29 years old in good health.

CDR3 sequence (DNA): TGTGCCATCAATGGACAGGGGGTTAACAATGAGCAGTTCTTC. It specifies CAINGQGVNNEQFF. The chain recombines TRBV10-3 with TRBJ2-1; 10 bases are a match to TRBD1. V lost 7 bases to trimming and J lost 5 bases; unmatched junction nucleotides: 5. This CDR3 contains 14 residues. The V gene's germline CDR1 is ENHRY and CDR2 SYGVKD.